Listed here are 19 T cell receptor beta chains from one sample, sequenced in a study of T cell responses to AZD1222 COVID-19 vaccine. Repertoires were generated with immunoSEQ multiplex PCR, while TCRdb's copy carries only in-frame clones and drops some. The sample consists of approximately 120,000 clones, about nine tenths of them appearing once. The sample here was peripheral blood, taken on day 0 of AZD1222 vaccination. These receptors were taken from an adult in good health.

The chain employs TRBV6-2 or TRBV6-3 and TRBJ1-1; D call uncertain. Trimming removed 5 bases at V and 0 bases at J, with 10 bases between. CDR3 length: 14 amino acids. The germline gives CDR1 MNHEY, CDR2 SVGEGT. The CDR3 sequence: CASSLRRLNTEAFF. The CDR3 DNA reads as TGTGCCAGCAGTCTCAGGAGACTGAACACTGAAGCTTTCTTT.

The chain joins TRBV6-1 to TRBJ2-7; 10 nucleotides align to TRBD2. Looked up from germline, CDR1 is MNHNS and CDR2 is SASEGT. This CDR3 is built from 15 residues. V was pared by 7 bases and J by 1 base, with 7 bases of the junction left unmatched. In DNA form, the CDR3 reads TGTGCCAGCACCAGCGGGGGGGCCCTTTCCTACGAGCAGTACTTC. Residues: CASTSGGALSYEQYF.

This clone has just a few counts. The chain is built from TRBV23-1 and TRBJ2-1, with 11 bases identical to TRBD2. TRBV23-1 is an open reading frame whose function is uncertain. V gave up 5 bases and J gave up 5 bases; unmatched junction bases: 17. This CDR3 has 19 amino acids. The CDR3 here is CASSNGTSGPSSLNNEQFF. Written as DNA, the CDR3 is TGCGCCAGCAGTAACGGGACTAGCGGACCCTCGTCCCTAAACAATGAGCAGTTCTTC.

This CDR3 reads CASTIGDGQGQYF. The CDR3 DNA reads TGTGCCAGCACAATTGGGGACGGTCAAGGGCAGTACTTC. This chain links TRBV25-1 with TRBJ2-7; D may be TRBD1 or TRBD2 (5 bases each). Between the trimmed V and J ends, which lost 7 bases and 9 bases, there was a span of 19 bases. The CDR3 has 13 residues. CDR1 MGHDK and CDR2 SYGVNS come from the germline V gene.

This clone has a handful of counts. The chain uses TRBV7-8 and TRBJ2-2; 13 positions agree with TRBD2. The CDR3 is 16 amino acids. Trimming at V came to 5 bases and at J to 4 bases, leaving 4 bases not matched to a gene. Germline V lookup: CDR1 SGHVS, CDR2 FQNEAQ. The CDR3 is CASSPRTSGGTGELFF. For the CDR3, the DNA is TGTGCCAGCAGCCCCCGGACTAGCGGGGGCACCGGGGAGCTGTTTTTT.

The chain has TRBV5-6 and TRBJ2-1; 7 nucleotides align to TRBD1. Germline V gene lookup returns CDR1 SGHDT and CDR2 YYEEEE. V was pared by 2 bases and J by 5 bases, with 10 bases of the junction left unmatched. The CDR3 runs 16 residues. CDR3 nucleotides: TGTGCCAGCAGCTTTCTAGACAGGGACCTAGACAATGAGCAGTTCTTC. Amino acid sequence: CASSFLDRDLDNEQFF.

This clone has more than one count but fewer than ten. V usage is TRBV14 and J usage is TRBJ2-3, with D perhaps TRBD1 or TRBD2 (5 bases each). The CDR3 is made up of 15 amino acids. Trimming took 3 bases from V and 4 from J, leaving 14 bases between them. CDR1 and CDR2 from the germline V gene are SGHDN and FVKESK. This CDR3 is CASSHGAWRADTQYF. The CDR3 DNA reads as TGTGCCAGCAGCCACGGGGCCTGGCGGGCAGATACGCAGTATTTT.

The chain recombines TRBV27 with TRBJ1-3; D is possibly TRBD1 (5 bases). Trimming removed 11 bases at V and 7 bases at J, with 6 bases between. CDR3 length equals 9 residues. The germline CDR1 and CDR2 sequences are MNHEY and SMNVEV (reference sequence). The CDR3 DNA sequence: TGTGCCGGGGGGAACACCATATATTTT. Translation: CAGGNTIYF.

J is TRBJ1-2 and V is TRBV4-1; D is unclear. The CDR3 totals 15 residues. Germline values: CDR1 MGHRA, CDR2 YSYEKL. Trimming pared 4 bases from V and 4 bases from J, leaving 16 bases between. CDR3 residues: CASSLTEADFYGYTF. CDR3 in DNA: TGCGCCAGCAGCCTGACGGAGGCGGACTTCTATGGCTACACCTTC.

The V and J genes are TRBV5-5 and TRBJ1-2, with 7 bases matching TRBD1. The CDR3 length is 16 residues. Germline V gene sequence: CDR1 SGHKS, CDR2 YYEKEE (reference sequence). V gave up 0 bases and J gave up 0 bases; unmatched junction bases: 5. CDR3 sequence reads: CASSLGQGRANYGYTF. CDR3 DNA: TGTGCCAGCAGCTTGGGACAGGGAAGGGCTAACTATGGCTACACCTTC. The entire variable domain, with the rest obtained from reference TRBV5-5 and TRBJ1-2, is as follows: DAGVTQSPTHLIKTRGQQVTLRCSPISGHKSVSWYQQVLGQGPQFIFQYYEKEERGRGNFPDRFSARQFPNYSSELNVNALLLGDSALYLCASSLGQGRANYGYTFGSGTRLTVV.

V is TRBV19 and J is TRBJ1-4; tentative D call: TRBD1 (5 bases). The CDR3 is 14 amino acids. The V gene's germline CDR1 is LNHDA and CDR2 SQIVND (reference sequence). V shed 6 bases and J shed 9 bases, with 17 bases lying between them. The CDR3 DNA reads TGTGCCAGTAGCCGAGGGGTCGATGGGAAAAAACTGTTTTTT. Translating gives CASSRGVDGKKLFF.

The chain is built from TRBV2 and TRBJ1-5; tentatively, D is TRBD1 (5 bases). V gave up 2 bases and J gave up 6 bases, with 14 bases separating them. CDR1 SNHLY and CDR2 FYNNEI come from the germline V gene. The CDR3 sequence is 15 residues long. The CDR3 nucleotides read TGTGCCAGCAGTGAACGTCAGGGATTCGGTCAGCCCCAGCATTTT. It translates to CASSERQGFGQPQHF.

The V call is TRBV28, the J call TRBJ2-1, with 9 bases lining up with TRBD1. After removal of 5 bases from V and 9 bases from J, the junction contained 11 bases not matched to a gene. The germline V gene encodes CDR1 MDHEN and CDR2 SYDVKM. CDR3 length: 15 residues. CDR3 region: CASSDPGTGWGEQFF. CDR3 nucleotide sequence: TGTGCCAGCAGTGACCCCGGGACAGGGTGGGGTGAGCAGTTCTTC.

V usage is TRBV7-9 and J usage is TRBJ2-1; TRBD2 matches at 11 bases. In germline, CDR1 is SEHNR, CDR2 FQNEAQ (reference sequence). The V and J ends lost 6 bases and 5 bases, in that order; junction bases with no gene match: 12. This CDR3 comprises 17 residues. CDR3 residues: CASRSEPGLAVHNEQFF. DNA of the CDR3: TGTGCCAGCAGAAGTGAGCCGGGACTAGCGGTTCACAATGAGCAGTTCTTC.

This clone was counted once. The chain recombines TRBV28 with TRBJ2-4; the match to TRBD1 covers 9 bases. Germline V gene sequence: CDR1 MDHEN, CDR2 SYDVKM. V shed 6 bases and J 1 base; nucleotides not matched to a gene: 4. The CDR3 length is 15 residues. CDR3 in DNA: TGTGCCAGCAGAACAGGGGGCGTCGCCAAAAACATTCAGTACTTC. Its protein product is CASRTGGVAKNIQYF.

The chain couples TRBV7-3 to TRBJ2-1; weak D call: TRBD2 (5 bases). The CDR3 consists of 13 residues. Trimming took 5 bases from V and 9 from J, leaving 14 bases between them. From germline, CDR1 is SGHTA and CDR2 FQGTGA. CDR3 coding DNA: TGTGCCAGCAGCCCACGAAGGGCGGGTGAGCAGTTCTTC. Translated: CASSPRRAGEQFF.

The rearrangement joins TRBV7-3 to TRBJ2-5; D might be TRBD1 or TRBD2, each matching 5 bases. The germline gives CDR1 SGHTA, CDR2 FQGTGA. The CDR3 is 15 residues long. V was cut by 5 bases and J by 3 bases, with 16 bases left in between. In DNA form, the CDR3 reads TGTGCCAGCAGCCCAACGGGGACCCACGAAGAGACCCAGTACTTC. Residues: CASSPTGTHEETQYF.

The chain carries TRBV11-2 and TRBJ1-5; D gene unclear. Germline assignment: CDR1 SGHAT and CDR2 FQNNGV. The V and J ends lost 0 bases and 6 bases respectively, with 9 bases between them. The CDR3 totals 14 residues. CDR3 in amino acids: CASSLEQSTQPQHF. The CDR3 DNA reads TGTGCCAGCAGCTTAGAGCAGTCCACTCAGCCCCAGCATTTT.

This chain uses TRBV5-4 with TRBJ2-2; TRBD1 matches 8 bases. Looked up from germline, CDR1 is SGHNT and CDR2 is YYREEE (reference sequence). The CDR3 contains 14 residues. J was trimmed by 8 bases and V by 1 base; bases with no gene match: 4. CDR3 loop: CASSLWTGKGELFF. Written as DNA, the CDR3 is TGTGCCAGCAGCTTGTGGACAGGGAAGGGGGAGCTGTTTTTT.